This T cell receptor (beta chain) is drawn from a study of shared clonotypes between healthy human individuals. CDR3 size: 16 residues. The ends lost 6 bases at V and 1 base at J; junction bases unmatched: 7. Germline V CDR1 and CDR2: MNHEY, SMNVEV (reference sequence). Measured with immunoSEQ multiplex PCR; TCRdb has only the in-frame clones, and not every one. The repertoire has over 1.5 million clones, about 98% of them found once; the top ten carry roughly 0.42%. The receptor comes from a man between 25 and 39 years old in good health. The V and J genes are TRBV27 and TRBJ2-2; 8 nucleotides agree with TRBD2. Material for sequencing was naive CD4+ T cells sorted from blood. Subset defined: CD45RA+ positively selected. The CDR3 loop is CASRPLRGVNTGELFF. Here the CDR3 DNA reads TGTGCCAGCAGGCCTTTGCGGGGGGTGAACACCGGGGAGCTGTTTTTT.